The 9 T cell receptor beta chains listed next were all sequenced from one sample in a study of human T cells and chemical hapten exposure. Time point of the sample: pre-sensitization, week 0. The sample's treatment: therapeutic diphenylcyclopropenone sensitization with weekly scalp DPC. Extraction yielded total RNA from whole blood (unfractionated). TCRdb reprocessed the RACE reads with MiXCR, giving one entry per CDR3 protein. Of roughly 38,000 distinct CDR3 sequences in the sample, around 10% are singletons; the top ten hold roughly 2%. The sequences come from whole blood, collected in connection with sensitization to the hapten diphenylcyclopropenone (DPC). Receptor source: a woman between 40 and 55 years old with alopecia areata. Some clones in this sample may be carry-over from other donors' samples.

CDR3 loop: CASSLEHRGHPGEQYF. CDR3 DNA sequence: TGTGCCAGCAGCTTAGAGCACAGGGGGCATCCCGGAGAGCAGTACTTC. The chain employs TRBV7-4 and TRBJ2-7; 9 bases are shared with TRBD1. This CDR3 has 16 amino acids. Germline assignment: CDR1 SGHVT and CDR2 SQSDAQ. After removal of 1 base from V and 7 bases from J, the junction contained 11 bases not matched to a gene. The full variable domain, completed using reference TRBV7-4 and TRBJ2-7, is GAGVSQSPRYKVAKRGRDVALRCDSISGHVTLYWYRQTLGQGSEVLTYSQSDAQRDKSGRPSGRFSAERPERSVSTLKIQRTEQGDSAVYLCASSLEHRGHPGEQYFGPGTRLTVT.

This chain uses TRBV25-1 with TRBJ2-5; 9 nucleotides line up with TRBD1. Germline V lookup: CDR1 MGHDK, CDR2 SYGVNS. The CDR3 runs to 15 residues. Germline trimming cut 2 bases from V and 5 bases from J; bases unmatched to any gene: 6. Here the CDR3 reads CASSEPGTGRETQYF. CDR3 sequence (DNA): TGTGCCAGCAGTGAACCCGGGACAGGGAGGGAGACCCAGTACTTC.

This clonotype turned up a few times. The rearrangement joins TRBV6-5 to TRBJ2-2; possibly TRBD2 for D (6 bases). CDR1 is MNHEY and CDR2 is SVGAGI in the germline V gene. The CDR3 consists of 13 residues. Trimming removed 8 bases at V and 5 bases at J, with 12 bases between. CDR3 nucleotide sequence: TGTGCCAGCCCCCCGGGGGTTACCGGGGAGCTGTTTTTT. This translates into CASPPGVTGELFF.

This clonotype has a count of ten or more. The rearrangement uses TRBV9 and TRBJ2-1, with D uncertain. V was cut by 1 base and J by 7 bases, with 9 bases left in between. The CDR3 runs 13 residues. Germline V CDR1 and CDR2: SGDLS, YYNGEE. This CDR3 is CASSVHPENEQFF. The CDR3 DNA reads TGTGCCAGCAGCGTACATCCTGAGAATGAGCAGTTCTTC.

This clonotype showed up many times. The genes are TRBV5-4 and TRBJ2-1, with no clear D. The CDR3 has 13 residues. Between the trimmed V and J ends, which lost 4 bases and 5 bases, there was a span of 10 bases. Germline values: CDR1 SGHNT, CDR2 YYREEE (reference sequence). This chain's CDR3 is CASSRTSHNEQFF. The CDR3 bases are TGTGCCAGCAGCAGGACCAGCCACAATGAGCAGTTCTTC.

This clonotype has ten or more counts. The gene calls are TRBV27 and TRBJ1-6; 11 positions match TRBD1. Trimming removed 6 bases from V and 13 bases from J; junction bases left unmatched: 8. Germline CDR1 MNHEY, CDR2 SMNVEV (reference sequence). CDR3 length equals 14 residues. The CDR3 DNA sequence: TGTGCCAGCAGCCACGGGGACAGGGGGACGCCCCTCCACTTT. Translation gives CASSHGDRGTPLHF.

The table lists this clonotype with many counts. CDR3 in DNA: TGCGCCAGCAGCCCCAGCGGGATAGTAGGAAATACGCAGTATTTT. Translated, it gives CASSPSGIVGNTQYF. V usage is TRBV5-1 and J usage is TRBJ2-3; the match to TRBD2 covers 7 bases. Germline V lookup: CDR1 SGHRS, CDR2 YFSETQ. CDR3 size: 15 residues. Losses at the gene ends were 4 bases for V and 7 bases for J; bases not matched to a gene: 12.

This clonotype has a count of ten or more. The chain is built from TRBV2 and TRBJ2-1; the D gene is possibly TRBD1 (6 bases). Germline lookup yields CDR1 SNHLY and CDR2 FYNNEI. CDR3 length equals 13 residues. Trimming cost V 8 bases and J 2 bases, with 10 bases left between them. In DNA, the CDR3 is TGTGCCAGCCACAGGGAACCCTACAATGAGCAGTTCTTC. The encoded protein is CASHREPYNEQFF.

A few counts support this clonotype. The CDR3 nucleotides read TGCAGTGCTAACCCGACAGGGAAGGGAACTGAAGCTTTCTTT. It translates to CSANPTGKGTEAFF. The rearrangement uses TRBV20-1 and TRBJ1-1; 7 nucleotides line up with TRBD1. This CDR3 is 14 amino acids long. Germline V CDR1 and CDR2: DFQATT, SNEGSKA (reference sequence). V shed 4 bases, J shed 5 bases, and the junction held 10 bases outside the gene matches.